Given below is one T cell receptor beta chain in context. Its antigen remains unknown. These data originate in a study of early T cells in non-severe SARS-CoV-2 infection. Study-wide context: It was bulk RNA from unsorted whole blood that was sequenced, and the chains were unpaired. Study outcomes and limitations: The matching step, a VDJdb search, favored anti-spike CD8 responses and missed private and CD4 specificities.

Each single cDNA molecule received a unique molecular identifier. TCRdb passed the 5' RACE reads through MiXCR, listing each CDR3 protein once. The sample holds 23,000 or so distinct CDR3 sequences, roughly 5.3% seen once. The CDR3 extends over 15 amino acids. Trimming removed 5 bases from V and 1 base from J, with 13 bases in between. The chain recombines TRBV12-3 or TRBV12-4 with TRBJ2-3, with a weak D call TRBD2 (5 bases). This clonotype originated in an adult who was a healthcare worker with PCR-confirmed SARS-CoV-2 infection or an uninfected control (not recorded which). The sequencing input was whole blood. CDR3 nucleotide sequence: TGTGCCAGCAGTCCTCGGGGTAGCGGCACAGATACGCAGTATTTT. It specifies CASSPRGSGTDTQYF.